Below, 8 T cell receptor beta chains from the same sample are listed, as sequenced in a study of low-dose radiotherapy and immunotherapy resistance in tumors. Time point here: after trial treatment. Regarding treatment: LDRT plus nivolumab, ipilimumab, low-dose cyclophosphamide and aspirin (RACIN trial). It was with a constant-region primer and a V-primer adapter that TCRs were amplified over roughly 19 PCR cycles. MiXCR, applied by TCRdb to the reads, yields one record per CDR3 protein. This sample carries 40,000 to 65,000 distinct CDR3 sequences, 33% of them seen once, and the ten largest clones take 7% to 10%. Source: PBMCs, taken after low-dose radiotherapy plus immunotherapy. The receptors derive from a male donor with rectosigmoid adenocarcinoma.

A single count supports this clonotype. This sequence joins TRBV2 and TRBJ2-2; D gene ambiguous. CDR1 SNHLY and CDR2 FYNNEI come from the germline V gene. The CDR3 is 14 residues long. V was shortened by 6 bases and J by 7 bases, with 15 bases between the two germline ends. Here the CDR3 reads CASRAPKSGGELFF. The CDR3 DNA sequence: TGTGCCAGCAGGGCCCCGAAGTCCGGCGGGGAGCTGTTTTTT.

The sample holds one count of this clonotype. The chain uses TRBV12-3 or TRBV12-4 and TRBJ2-1; 7 nucleotides match TRBD2. The V and J ends lost 3 bases and 6 bases, in that order; junction bases with no gene match: 11. The CDR3 loop spans 16 amino acids. DNA of the CDR3: TGTGCCAGCAGTTTCCTTACGGGTGGCGGGGGCAATGAGCAGTTCTTC. Protein: CASSFLTGGGGNEQFF.

This clonotype appeared a few times. This chain joins TRBV4-3 and TRBJ2-5, with 8 bases lining up with TRBD2. CDR3 length equals 16 residues. V was clipped by 0 bases and J by 5 bases; unmatched bases: 8. Germline V gene data show CDR1 as LGHNA and CDR2 as YSLEER. CDR3 amino acids: CASSQDPAGVGETQYF. The CDR3 coding sequence is TGCGCCAGCAGCCAAGACCCAGCGGGAGTGGGGGAGACCCAGTACTTC.

J is TRBJ2-2 and V is TRBV9, with unresolved D. Germline lookup yields CDR1 SGDLS and CDR2 YYNGEE. Trimming shortened V by 0 bases and J by 4 bases, and 10 bases separated the two germline ends. The CDR3 sequence is 15 residues long. This chain's CDR3 is CASSVGGQSTGELFF. The DNA of the CDR3 is TGTGCCAGCAGCGTAGGAGGCCAAAGCACCGGGGAGCTGTTTTTT.

This clonotype occurred many times. The gene calls are TRBV13 and TRBJ2-5, with D tentatively TRBD1 (5 bases). This CDR3 is built from 14 residues. CDR1 is PRHDT, CDR2 FYEKMQ, per germline (reference sequence). V shed 5 bases and J shed 0 bases, with 10 bases lying between them. CDR3 region: CASSLWGNQETQYF. In DNA form, the CDR3 reads TGTGCCAGCAGCCTGTGGGGCAACCAAGAGACCCAGTACTTC.

The V gene is TRBV5-1, the J gene TRBJ1-5; unclear D gene. Germline V lookup: CDR1 SGHRS, CDR2 YFSETQ. This CDR3 comprises 13 residues. Trimming cost V 3 bases and J 3 bases, with 7 bases left between them. The CDR3 spells CASSSDVNQPQHF. For the CDR3, the DNA is TGCGCCAGCAGCTCCGACGTCAATCAGCCCCAGCATTTT.

This chain connects TRBV21-1 to TRBJ1-3. TRBV21-1 is described as a pseudogene. This CDR3 has 16 residues. CDR3 nucleotides: TGTGCCAGCTCACCACCGAGCAGGACCGGAGGAAACACCATATATTTT. Translation: CASSPPSRTGGNTIYF.

This clonotype was counted many times. The chain combines TRBV5-1 with TRBJ1-2, with TRBD1 identical over 8 bases. The ends lost 4 bases at V and 5 bases at J; junction bases unmatched: 4. Germline-derived CDR1 and CDR2 are SGHRS and YFSETQ. CDR3 length: 13 amino acids. CDR3 residues: CASSPTGEYGYTF. The CDR3, as DNA: TGCGCCAGCAGCCCGACAGGGGAATATGGCTACACCTTC.